The next 24 T cell receptor beta chains were all read from a single sample in a study of cytomegalovirus exposure and HLA in healthy donors. It was with 60 Vbeta and 13 Jbeta primers that the PCR ran. The table came from immunoSEQ multiplex PCR; TCRdb's copy has only in-frame clones and leaves some out. The sample lists more than 95,000 clones, roughly three quarters occurring once. The sequencing input was PBMCs. These receptors were obtained from a man aged 30-40 years in good health and CMV-seropositive.

The gene calls are TRBV5-6 and TRBJ2-3; possible D gene TRBD2, 6 bases. The CDR3 sequence is 15 residues long. The germline V gene encodes CDR1 SGHDT and CDR2 YYEEEE. V lost 2 bases and J 1 base, leaving 11 bases between the germline ends. CDR3 loop: CASSFGERGTDTQYF. CDR3 bases: TGTGCCAGCAGCTTCGGGGAGCGGGGCACAGATACGCAGTATTTT.

This chain connects TRBV7-2 to TRBJ2-7; 9 bases are a match to TRBD2. This CDR3 has 16 amino acids. V was pared by 1 base and J by 2 bases, with 6 bases of the junction left unmatched. Germline values: CDR1 SGHTA, CDR2 FQGNSA. This CDR3 reads CASSLVLAGEPYEQYF. In DNA form, the CDR3 reads TGTGCCAGCAGCTTAGTATTAGCGGGGGAACCCTACGAGCAGTACTTC.

V usage is TRBV5-4 and J usage is TRBJ2-4, with D unclear. Germline V gene sequence: CDR1 SGHNT, CDR2 YYREEE (reference sequence). Trimming took off 1 base at V and 6 bases at J, with 17 bases between the two ends. The CDR3 spans 16 residues. Written as DNA, the CDR3 is TGTGCCAGCAGCTTGAACCGTCCAGGCCGCTCAAACATTCAGTACTTC. It yields the protein CASSLNRPGRSNIQYF.

This clone showed up just once. The chain's CDR3 is CASKGGYYEQYF. CDR3 bases: TGTGCCAGCAAGGGGGGGTACTACGAGCAGTACTTC. The chain carries TRBV28 and TRBJ2-7; D perhaps matches TRBD2 (7 bases). The V and J ends lost 7 bases and 3 bases respectively, with 10 bases between them. The germline V gene has CDR1 MDHEN and CDR2 SYDVKM. The CDR3 length is 12 residues.

The chain uses TRBV19 and TRBJ1-5; TRBD1 might be the D (6 bases). V shed 6 bases and J shed 6 bases, with 12 bases lying between them. Per germline, CDR1 LNHDA and CDR2 SQIVND (reference sequence). The CDR3 covers 13 residues. The CDR3 DNA follows: TGTGCCAGTAGGGGGGCGGTAGGTCAGCCCCAGCATTTT. This gives the protein CASRGAVGQPQHF.

The rearrangement uses TRBV11-3 and TRBJ1-2; maybe TRBD1 (5 bases). Germline lookup yields CDR1 SGHNT and CDR2 YENEEA. The CDR3 has 16 amino acids. V lost 4 bases and J 0 bases, leaving 15 bases between the germline ends. CDR3 residues: CASSSPAGLTNYGYTF. The DNA of the CDR3 is TGTGCCAGCAGCTCCCCTGCGGGGCTTACTAACTATGGCTACACCTTC.

This chain uses TRBV18 with TRBJ1-2, with 7 positions matching TRBD1. The V segment lost 3 bases and the J segment 0 bases; nucleotides outside the gene matches: 10. The CDR3 extends over 17 amino acids. CDR1 KGHSH and CDR2 LQKENI come from the germline V gene. The CDR3 here is CASSPTTGTAANYGYTF. For the CDR3, the DNA is TGTGCCAGCTCACCGACGACGGGGACAGCCGCTAACTATGGCTACACCTTC.

The chain combines TRBV14 with TRBJ1-2; D is ambiguous. CDR1 is SGHDN and CDR2 is FVKESK in the germline V gene. This CDR3 region has 14 residues. The ends were cut back, 6 bases at V and 9 bases at J, with 20 bases in the middle. Here the CDR3 reads CASSRQGLGGRYTF. CDR3 DNA: TGTGCCAGCAGTCGCCAAGGCCTAGGAGGACGCTACACCTTC.

V and J are TRBV4-1 and TRBJ2-2; D is perhaps TRBD1 (5 bases). Germline CDR1 and CDR2: MGHRA and YSYEKL. V lost 1 base, J lost 7 bases, and 16 bases lay in between. This CDR3 has 16 amino acids. CDR3 region: CASSQGPVGPLGELFF. In DNA form, the CDR3 reads TGCGCCAGCAGCCAAGGTCCCGTGGGGCCCCTCGGGGAGCTGTTTTTT.

This clone has just a few counts. This chain connects TRBV15 to TRBJ1-1, with 11 bases that match TRBD1. The J segment lost 6 bases and the V segment lost 2 bases, leaving 8 bases of the junction unmatched. The CDR3 is 16 residues long. Per germline, CDR1 LNHNV and CDR2 YYDKDF (reference sequence). The CDR3: CATSRPGQGVGAEAFF. In DNA form, the CDR3 reads TGTGCCACCAGCAGACCGGGACAGGGGGTGGGCGCTGAAGCTTTCTTT.

The chain uses TRBV29-1 and TRBJ2-5; D gene unclear. The CDR3 extends over 16 amino acids. CDR1 is SQVTM, CDR2 ANQGSEA, per germline. V lost 0 bases and J 5 bases, leaving 19 bases between the germline ends. The CDR3 DNA follows: TGCAGCGTTGAAGATGCGATCCGGTCGGGTACTGAGACCCAGTACTTC. It translates to CSVEDAIRSGTETQYF.

This sequence joins TRBV4-3 and TRBJ2-7, with TRBD2 matching 8 bases. The CDR3 covers 16 residues. The ends lost 0 bases at V and 2 bases at J; junction bases unmatched: 6. Germline CDR1 and CDR2: LGHNA and YSLEER. CDR3 sequence reads: CASSQDLPAGAYEQYF. The CDR3 bases are TGCGCCAGCAGCCAAGATTTGCCAGCGGGAGCCTACGAGCAGTACTTC.

J is TRBJ2-1 and V is TRBV18; 10 bases are shared with TRBD2. The CDR3 has 18 residues. Looked up from germline, CDR1 is KGHSH and CDR2 is LQKENI. The V segment lost 2 bases and the J segment 8 bases; nucleotides outside the gene matches: 15. CDR3 sequence reads: CASSPRPPASGRQDEQFF. The CDR3 DNA reads as TGTGCCAGCTCACCAAGGCCTCCGGCTAGCGGGAGACAGGATGAGCAGTTCTTC.

The chain has TRBV9 and TRBJ2-1; tentative D call: TRBD2 (5 bases). V lost 2 bases to trimming and J lost 7 bases, with 16 bases between them. Germline loops: CDR1 SGDLS, CDR2 YYNGEE. The CDR3 runs 15 residues. This CDR3 reads CASSVTGYWLNEQFF. CDR3 nucleotide sequence: TGTGCCAGCAGCGTGACGGGGTATTGGTTAAATGAGCAGTTCTTC. Drawing the rest from reference TRBV9 and TRBJ2-1, the complete variable domain is DSGVTQTPKHLITATGQRVTLRCSPRSGDLSVYWYQQSLDQGLQFLIQYYNGEERAKGNILERFSAQQFPDLHSELNLSSLELGDSALYFCASSVTGYWLNEQFFGPGTRLTVL.

The chain is built from TRBV4-2 and TRBJ2-5; 15 positions match TRBD2. The CDR3 covers 17 residues. After removal of 1 base from V and 3 bases from J, the junction contained 3 bases not matched to a gene. Per the germline V gene, CDR1 is LGHNA and CDR2 is YNFKEQ. The CDR3 reads CASSQGTSGGAEETQYF. For the CDR3, the DNA is TGTGCCAGCAGCCAAGGGACTAGCGGGGGGGCCGAAGAGACCCAGTACTTC.

The chain uses TRBV5-6 and TRBJ1-5, with 7 bases fitting TRBD1. The V gene's germline CDR1 is SGHDT and CDR2 YYEEEE. The CDR3 totals 18 residues. With V trimmed by 1 base and J by 2 bases, 12 bases remained unmatched. CDR3 region: CASSLRGGASARNQPQHF. The CDR3 coding sequence is TGTGCCAGCAGCTTGCGAGGGGGCGCCTCCGCTCGCAATCAGCCCCAGCATTTT.

V is TRBV5-1 and J is TRBJ2-7; 10 nucleotides line up with TRBD1. Germline CDR1 and CDR2: SGHRS and YFSETQ. J lost 6 bases, V lost 1 base, and 7 bases had no gene match. This CDR3 is 15 amino acids long. CDR3 nucleotides: TGCGCCAGCAGCTTGCTTGGGACAGGGGATAGCGAGCAGTACTTC. Protein sequence: CASSLLGTGDSEQYF.

The rearrangement links TRBV5-1 to TRBJ2-1; TRBD1 matches at 11 bases. CDR1 is SGHRS and CDR2 is YFSETQ in the germline V gene. The CDR3 runs 15 residues. The ends lost 4 bases at V and 6 bases at J; junction bases unmatched: 6. CDR3 loop: CASSTKDRGRNEQFF. The DNA of the CDR3 is TGCGCCAGCAGCACAAAGGACAGGGGGCGCAATGAGCAGTTCTTC. Full variable domain (remainder filled in from reference TRBV5-1 and TRBJ2-1): KAGVTQTPRYLIKTRGQQVTLSCSPISGHRSVSWYQQTPGQGLQFLFEYFSETQRNKGNFPGRFSGRQFSNSRSEMNVSTLELGDSALYLCASSTKDRGRNEQFFGPGTRLTVL.

V gene TRBV4-3 combines with J gene TRBJ2-5; 8 nucleotides agree with TRBD1. V shed 2 bases and J 5 bases; nucleotides not matched to a gene: 4. The germline V gene encodes CDR1 LGHNA and CDR2 YSLEER. This CDR3 comprises 14 residues. Here the CDR3 reads CASSQRQGAETQYF. Written as DNA, the CDR3 is TGCGCCAGCAGCCAAAGGCAGGGGGCGGAGACCCAGTACTTC.

The V gene is TRBV9, the J gene TRBJ2-5; the D gene is possibly TRBD2 (5 bases). The CDR3 sequence is 13 residues long. Between the trimmed V and J ends, which lost 3 bases and 3 bases, there was a span of 9 bases. Germline CDR1 SGDLS, CDR2 YYNGEE. CDR3 in amino acids: CASSAGKEETQYF. In nucleotides, the CDR3 is TGTGCCAGCAGCGCCGGGAAGGAAGAGACCCAGTACTTC.

This chain connects TRBV7-2 to TRBJ1-2; D is uncertain. Germline V gene sequence: CDR1 SGHTA, CDR2 FQGNSA. This CDR3 has 16 residues. V dropped 2 bases and J dropped 2 bases, with 15 bases sitting between them. In nucleotides, the CDR3 is TGTGCCAGCAGCTTACTTTCGGAGGGAGAAAACTATGGCTACACCTTC. It translates to CASSLLSEGENYGYTF.

Only a few counts were recorded for this clone. The J gene is TRBJ1-1, the V gene TRBV2, with D tentatively TRBD1 (6 bases). Germline CDR1 and CDR2: SNHLY and FYNNEI. V was pared by 3 bases and J by 3 bases, with 8 bases between. The length of the CDR3 is 13 residues. CDR3 sequence: CASSDYRDTEAFF. CDR3 bases: TGTGCCAGCAGTGATTACAGGGACACTGAAGCTTTCTTT. The full variable domain, with the rest looked up from reference TRBV2 and TRBJ1-1, is EPEVTQTPSHQVTQMGQEVILRCVPISNHLYFYWYRQILGQKVEFLVSFYNNEISEKSEIFDDQFSVERPDGSNFTLKIRSTKLEDSAMYFCASSDYRDTEAFFGQGTRLTVV.

This chain uses TRBV10-3 with TRBJ2-6; TRBD1 might be the D (5 bases). This CDR3 region has 14 residues. Germline V gives CDR1 ENHRY, CDR2 SYGVKD. V was shortened by 8 bases and J by 1 base, with 9 bases between the two germline ends. CDR3 sequence: CAIAQGSGANVLTF. The CDR3 DNA sequence: TGTGCCATCGCCCAGGGTTCTGGGGCCAACGTCCTGACTTTC.

This sequence joins TRBV4-1 and TRBJ2-2; 8 nucleotides line up with TRBD2. Germline-derived CDR1 and CDR2 are MGHRA and YSYEKL. The CDR3 consists of 18 residues. V shed 5 bases, J shed 6 bases, and the junction held 17 bases outside the gene matches. In DNA form, the CDR3 reads TGCGCCAGCAGCAGCCACCCAAGCAGCGGGGGCCTCCCCGGGGAGCTGTTTTTT. Protein: CASSSHPSSGGLPGELFF.